The 3 T cell receptor beta chains listed next were all sequenced from one sample in a study of long-term antiretroviral therapy in people with HIV. At survey level, the immunoSEQ assay was run in its v3.0 version. Sequenced by immunoSEQ multiplex PCR; TCRdb stores in-frame clones only, minus some. This sample has more than 20,000 clones, with 85% to 95% found just once. Here the sequenced sample was unsorted PBMCs, taken about 4.7 years after starting antiretroviral therapy. The receptor set was obtained from a woman aged 45-60 years with HIV.

The count of this clone is one. The CDR3 loop reads CASSIEVVTGELFF. CDR3 DNA: TGTGCCAGTAGTATAGAGGTGGTGACCGGGGAGCTGTTTTTT. The genes are TRBV19 and TRBJ2-2; no reliable D call. CDR3 length: 14 amino acids. V was trimmed by 0 bases and J by 5 bases, leaving 7 bases between them. Germline CDR1 reads LNHDA; CDR2 reads SQIVND (reference sequence).

This clone came up once. This chain uses TRBV7-2 with TRBJ1-5; D remains unclear. The CDR3 consists of 14 residues. V was pared by 4 bases and J by 3 bases, with 10 bases between. Germline CDR1 and CDR2: SGHTA and FQGNSA. As DNA, the CDR3 is TGTGCCAGCAGCTCAGGACCGTTCAATCAGCCCCAGCATTTT. Protein product: CASSSGPFNQPQHF.

The chain uses TRBV2 and TRBJ2-1, with 7 nucleotides matching TRBD2. V was clipped by 6 bases and J by 3 bases; unmatched bases: 8. Germline assignment: CDR1 SNHLY and CDR2 FYNNEI. The CDR3 runs 15 residues. Written as DNA, the CDR3 is TGTGCCAGCAGCGGTGGGGCGGGGGACTACAATGAGCAGTTCTTC. It translates to CASSGGAGDYNEQFF.